Each of the 2 T cell receptor beta chains below was sequenced from the same sample in a study of shared clonotypes between healthy human individuals (dated by TCRdb to 2019 to 2021). The library was produced with the immunoSEQ multiplex PCR assay. What TCRdb holds here is the immuneACCESS table cut down to in-frame rearrangements. Part of the clones is not present; checked against another copy, under half of the missing clones reflect an unresolved V gene, and the others are unexplained. This sample has about 1 million clones in its table, and approximately 70% of those were observed once. The ten largest clones capture over 1.3% of the sample. Sequencing was performed on memory CD4+ T cells sorted from blood. The cell subset or site tag for this specimen amounts to: CD45RA-negative fraction. All receptors derive from a young man in good health.

The chain joins TRBV2 to TRBJ1-5; the D gene is possibly TRBD1 (6 bases). From germline, CDR1 is SNHLY and CDR2 FYNNEI. The CDR3 has 16 residues. The ends were cut back, 3 bases at V and 2 bases at J, with 14 bases in the middle. CDR3 region: CASSEMSGDRNQPQHF. Here the CDR3 DNA reads TGTGCCAGCAGTGAGATGTCAGGGGATCGCAATCAGCCCCAGCATTTT.

The CDR3 here is CSVTPRQNTEAFF. CDR3 nucleotide sequence: TGCAGCGTTACCCCAAGACAGAACACTGAAGCTTTCTTT. The V call is TRBV29-1, the J call TRBJ1-1; D remains unclear. The CDR3 extends over 13 amino acids. V was cut by 5 bases and J by 1 base, with 11 bases left in between. Germline V gene sequence: CDR1 SQVTM, CDR2 ANQGSEA.